The 28 T cell receptor beta chains in this list originate from one sample, sequenced in a study of blood T cell repertoires in COVID-19. The assay was immunoSEQ multiplex PCR, and TCRdb's table has in-frame clones only and misses some. In the table there are tens of thousands of clones, roughly nine tenths of which are singletons. Sample: peripheral blood. The receptors originated from a human donor in a cohort sampled during active COVID-19.

The gene calls are TRBV2 and TRBJ1-2; TRBD1 matches at 7 bases. CDR1 is SNHLY, CDR2 FYNNEI, per germline. This CDR3 is 16 amino acids long. J was trimmed by 4 bases and V by 0 bases; bases with no gene match: 8. Here the CDR3 DNA reads TGTGCCAGCAGTGAAGCGCAGGCAGGGGGTTTCTATGGCTACACCTTC. Amino acid sequence: CASSEAQAGGFYGYTF.

The V gene is TRBV10-3, the J gene TRBJ2-7, with 7 bases lining up with TRBD2. The trim removed 2 bases at V and 3 bases at J, leaving 1 base unmatched. The CDR3 contains 13 residues. Germline lookup yields CDR1 ENHRY and CDR2 SYGVKD. The CDR3 coding sequence is TGTGCCATCAGTGAGGGGGAGGGCTACGAGCAGTACGTC. Translated: CAISEGEGYEQYV.

The chain recombines TRBV6-5 with TRBJ1-4; D call uncertain. V was clipped by 6 bases and J by 0 bases, with 11 bases between them. There are 15 residues in the CDR3. CDR1 is MNHEY and CDR2 is SVGAGI in the germline V gene. CDR3 protein: CASSGGQATNEKLFF. CDR3 bases: TGTGCCAGCAGCGGCGGGCAGGCAACTAATGAAAAACTGTTTTTT.

V gene TRBV5-1 combines with J gene TRBJ2-5; unclear D gene. Germline V gene sequence: CDR1 SGHRS, CDR2 YFSETQ. With 0 bases removed from V and 4 bases from J, the gap between germline ends came to 7 bases. The CDR3 is made up of 13 amino acids. The CDR3 loop reads CASSLESGETQYF. CDR3 DNA: TGCGCCAGCAGCTTGGAGAGTGGAGAGACCCAGTACTTC.

The CDR3 protein is CASSQSCGTRGEPQHF. DNA of the CDR3: TGCGCCAGCAGTCAATCTTGTGGGACACGGGGCGAGCCCCAGCATTTT. V is TRBV23-1 and J is TRBJ1-5, with a tentative D call TRBD1 (6 bases). TRBV23-1 is flagged as an ORF with uncertain function. The CDR3 is made up of 16 amino acids. V was clipped by 0 bases and J by 8 bases, with 17 bases between them.

The chain couples TRBV19 to TRBJ2-2, with 9 bases matching TRBD1. Germline V CDR1 and CDR2: LNHDA, SQIVND (reference sequence). This CDR3 is built from 15 residues. Trimming at V came to 3 bases and at J to 10 bases, leaving 9 bases not matched to a gene. The CDR3, as DNA: TGTGCCAGTAGTATTCCGGACAGGGGCGGCGAGGAGCTGTTTTTT. As protein: CASSIPDRGGEELFF. Using reference TRBV19 and TRBJ2-2 for the parts outside the CDR3, the full variable domain is DGGITQSPKYLFRKEGQNVTLSCEQNLNHDAMYWYRQDPGQGLRLIYYSQIVNDFQKGDIAEGYSVSREKKESFPLTVTSAQKNPTAFYLCASSIPDRGGEELFFGEGSRLTVL.

This sequence joins TRBV14 and TRBJ2-7; D unresolved. The CDR3 contains 14 residues. The germline V gene encodes CDR1 SGHDN and CDR2 FVKESK. The V and J ends lost 4 bases and 3 bases respectively, with 13 bases between them. The CDR3 loop reads CASSPLEVNYEQYF. CDR3 DNA: TGTGCCAGCAGCCCGCTAGAGGTTAACTACGAGCAGTACTTC.

The V and J genes are TRBV7-2 and TRBJ2-7, with TRBD2 matching over 7 bases. The CDR3 loop spans 15 amino acids. The germline gives CDR1 SGHTA, CDR2 FQGNSA. With 1 base clipped from V and 6 bases from J, the junction kept 9 bases outside the gene matches. The CDR3 coding sequence is TGTGCCAGCAGCTTAGAACTGGCGGCGGGGGTCGAGCAGTACTTC. It encodes CASSLELAAGVEQYF.

This clone was seen a few times. The chain links TRBV5-1 to TRBJ1-6; D gene ambiguous. The germline CDR1 and CDR2 sequences are SGHRS and YFSETQ. This CDR3 comprises 14 residues. Trimming removed 2 bases from V and 7 bases from J, with 10 bases in between. CDR3 residues: CASSFTQVNSPLHF. In DNA, the CDR3 is TGCGCCAGCAGCTTCACCCAGGTGAATTCACCCCTCCACTTT.

The V call is TRBV5-4, the J call TRBJ2-5; D uncertain. The germline V gene encodes CDR1 SGHNT and CDR2 YYREEE (reference sequence). The CDR3 consists of 12 residues. Deletions cut 4 bases from V and 2 bases from J, with 6 bases between. The CDR3 sequence is CASSADQETQYF. DNA of the CDR3: TGTGCCAGCAGCGCGGATCAAGAGACCCAGTACTTC.

The chain carries TRBV5-1 and TRBJ1-2, with 10 nucleotides matching TRBD1. Germline CDR1 reads SGHRS; CDR2 reads YFSETQ. The trim removed 6 bases at V and 1 base at J, leaving 9 bases unmatched. The CDR3 is 16 residues long. The CDR3 is CASTHGQGGDNYGYTF. The DNA of the CDR3 is TGCGCCAGCACCCATGGACAGGGGGGTGATAACTATGGCTACACCTTC.

V and J are TRBV12-3 or TRBV12-4 and TRBJ2-5; D is unresolved. V shed 2 bases and J shed 2 bases, with 6 bases lying between them. The CDR3 covers 13 residues. This CDR3 reads CASSLFLQETQYF. CDR3 DNA: TGTGCCAGCAGTTTATTCTTACAAGAGACCCAGTACTTC.

The chain couples TRBV10-3 to TRBJ2-3; TRBD1 agrees at 7 bases. The CDR3 extends over 15 amino acids. Germline CDR1 and CDR2: ENHRY and SYGVKD. With V trimmed by 5 bases and J by 6 bases, 11 bases remained unmatched. This CDR3 reads CAISPGQSPGDTQYF. The CDR3 DNA reads TGTGCCATCAGTCCGGGACAGTCACCCGGGGATACGCAGTATTTT.

The chain employs TRBV19 and TRBJ1-2; a weak D match, TRBD1 (5 bases). Deletions cut 7 bases from V and 4 bases from J, with 16 bases between. Germline CDR1 reads LNHDA; CDR2 reads SQIVND (reference sequence). This CDR3 spans 14 amino acids. The CDR3 coding sequence is TGTGCCAGTACCCCATGGGGCAGAGTCTATGGCTACACCTTC. Translated, it gives CASTPWGRVYGYTF.

The CDR3 reads CASSQTSGTGVTLPLHF. CDR3 DNA sequence: TGTGCCAGCAGTCAAACTTCCGGGACAGGGGTAACCCTACCCCTCCACTTT. The rearrangement uses TRBV27 and TRBJ1-6; the match to TRBD1 covers 10 bases. The CDR3 loop spans 17 amino acids. The ends lost 5 bases at V and 12 bases at J; junction bases unmatched: 16. Germline CDR1 is MNHEY and CDR2 is SMNVEV (reference sequence).

The chain uses TRBV7-9 and TRBJ2-3; 8 positions match TRBD1. This CDR3 spans 14 amino acids. CDR1 and CDR2 (germline): SEHNR, FQNEAQ (reference sequence). J lost 5 bases, V lost 4 bases, and 5 bases had no gene match. The CDR3: CASSYSTGEDTQYF. The CDR3 nucleotides read TGTGCCAGCAGCTACTCGACAGGGGAAGATACGCAGTATTTT.

This chain uses TRBV6-5 with TRBJ1-4; 7 bases align to TRBD1. CDR3 length: 14 amino acids. Trimming at V came to 8 bases and at J to 8 bases, leaving 11 bases not matched to a gene. Germline CDR1 and CDR2: MNHEY and SVGAGI. CDR3 nucleotides: TGTGCCAGCCTTTTCCCAGGGACAGCCGAAAAACTGTTTTTT. Translated, it gives CASLFPGTAEKLFF.

The chain carries TRBV5-5 and TRBJ2-2, with D perhaps TRBD2 (6 bases). The CDR3 runs to 13 residues. Germline-derived CDR1 and CDR2 are SGHKS and YYEKEE (reference sequence). Deletions cut 4 bases from V and 4 bases from J, with 8 bases between. The CDR3 sequence: CASSAGFTGELFF. CDR3 sequence (DNA): TGTGCCAGCAGCGCGGGATTCACCGGGGAGCTGTTTTTT. Drawing the rest from reference TRBV5-5 and TRBJ2-2, the complete variable domain is DAGVTQSPTHLIKTRGQQVTLRCSPISGHKSVSWYQQVLGQGPQFIFQYYEKEERGRGNFPDRFSARQFPNYSSELNVNALLLGDSALYLCASSAGFTGELFFGEGSRLTVL.

The chain combines TRBV20-1 with TRBJ1-1; a possible D gene is TRBD1 (6 bases). Germline V gene data show CDR1 as DFQATT and CDR2 as SNEGSKA (reference sequence). V was shortened by 8 bases and J by 4 bases, with 11 bases between the two germline ends. The CDR3 consists of 11 residues. CDR3 nucleotide sequence: TGCAGTCGGACAGTTTCCACTGAAGCTTTCTTT. It encodes CSRTVSTEAFF.

This clone was picked up one time. The chain combines TRBV7-3 with TRBJ2-1; 7 nucleotides line up with TRBD2. With 3 bases clipped from V and 8 bases from J, the junction kept 7 bases outside the gene matches. Germline values: CDR1 SGHTA, CDR2 FQGTGA. The length of the CDR3 is 14 residues. The chain's CDR3 is CASSFLAEGYEQFF. The CDR3 bases are TGTGCCAGCAGCTTTCTAGCGGAGGGGTATGAGCAGTTCTTC.

The V gene is TRBV30, the J gene TRBJ1-5, with 11 bases lining up with TRBD1. V dropped 5 bases and J dropped 2; count of bases not matched to a gene: 2. Germline assignment: CDR1 GTSNPN and CDR2 SVGIG (reference sequence). CDR3 length: 14 amino acids. CDR3 in DNA: TGTGCCTGGGGACAGGGGGCAGGCAATCAGCCCCAGCATTTT. It specifies CAWGQGAGNQPQHF.

This clone appeared once. The V gene is TRBV28, the J gene TRBJ2-7, with TRBD2 identical over 8 bases. The CDR3 totals 14 residues. Germline values: CDR1 MDHEN, CDR2 SYDVKM. V dropped 5 bases and J dropped 7; count of bases not matched to a gene: 10. The CDR3 loop is CASSAPGGRDEQYF. In nucleotides, the CDR3 is TGTGCCAGCAGTGCCCCGGGGGGGAGGGATGAGCAGTACTTC.

V is TRBV29-1 and J is TRBJ2-1; 7 bases fit TRBD1. V shed 4 bases and J 2 bases; nucleotides not matched to a gene: 5. The CDR3 runs to 14 residues. The germline V gene has CDR1 SQVTM and CDR2 ANQGSEA. The chain's CDR3 is CSVGEGATYNEQFF. For the CDR3, the DNA is TGCAGCGTTGGTGAGGGGGCAACCTACAATGAGCAGTTCTTC.

This clone was found once. CDR3 amino acids: CASSQGENRASSYEQYF. CDR3 nucleotides: TGTGCCAGCAGCCAAGGGGAGAACAGGGCCAGCTCCTACGAGCAGTACTTC. The gene calls are TRBV14 and TRBJ2-7, with D tentatively TRBD1 (6 bases). The CDR3 runs to 17 residues. Germline values: CDR1 SGHDN, CDR2 FVKESK. Trimming removed 1 base from V and 0 bases from J, with 16 bases in between.

The chain links TRBV11-1 to TRBJ1-1; unclear D gene. The CDR3 runs to 11 residues. CDR1 is SGHAT, CDR2 FQDESV, per germline (reference sequence). Trimming left V 6 bases short and J 7 bases short, with 9 bases between. The chain's CDR3 is CASRGLGEAFF. CDR3 sequence (DNA): TGTGCCAGCAGAGGACTGGGTGAAGCTTTCTTT.

J is TRBJ1-6 and V is TRBV3-1 (or the pseudogene TRBV3-2), with D unresolved. Trimming removed 4 bases at V and 7 bases at J, with 11 bases between. The CDR3 has 14 amino acids. Germline V gene lookup returns CDR1 LGHDT and CDR2 YNNKEL (reference sequence). CDR3 amino acids: CASSPDILNSPLHF. CDR3 in DNA: TGTGCCAGCAGCCCCGACATCCTCAATTCACCCCTCCACTTT.

This clone was seen a few times. The J gene is TRBJ1-2, the V gene TRBV5-1, with unresolved D. The V gene's germline CDR1 is SGHRS and CDR2 YFSETQ. V lost 0 bases to trimming and J lost 4 bases, with 10 bases between them. This CDR3 comprises 14 residues. The CDR3, as DNA: TGCGCCAGCAGCTTGGACTCGGGTGGCTATGGCTACACCTTC. Its protein product is CASSLDSGGYGYTF.

This chain connects TRBV28 to TRBJ1-1; D ambiguous. Trimming pared 3 bases from V and 2 bases from J, leaving 7 bases between. Per germline, CDR1 MDHEN and CDR2 SYDVKM. The CDR3 totals 13 residues. The CDR3 spells CASSLSGNTEAFF. The DNA for the CDR3 is TGTGCCAGCAGTTTGTCGGGTAACACTGAAGCTTTCTTT.